Sequencing of this TCR beta chain was carried out in a study of blood T cells in healthy people across ages. The CDR3 consists of 11 residues. V lost 5 bases to trimming and J lost 7 bases, with 9 bases between them. The use of a sample-barcoded 5' primer and a J-beta primer mix characterized a second PCR of roughly 7 to 11 cycles. TCRdb re-called the 5' RACE reads through MiXCR, storing one row per CDR3 protein. The table has fewer than 1,200,000 distinct CDR3 sequences, approximately 26% seen once. This same sample was also part of a study on T cells of mothers and their children.

The sample comprised blood. This clonotype originated in a girl aged 2-15 years in good health. The gene calls are TRBV12-3 or TRBV12-4 and TRBJ2-7; no clear D gene. The CDR3 reads CASSTRWEQYF. CDR3 bases: TGTGCCAGCAGTACCCGGTGGGAGCAGTACTTC.